This T cell receptor (beta chain) was captured by sequencing in a study of T cell repertoires in cytomegalovirus infection. Study at large: The authors relied on CMV epitopes, both recently identified HLA-C-restricted and well-studied HLA-B-restricted. Based on public TCR beta signatures, there were indications of CMV infection and of a matching HLA type. General study results and limits: Cumulative public TCR beta family frequency identified CMV carriers with the relevant HLA.

One entry per CDR3 protein, called by TCRdb with MiXCR from the reads. The sample comprises fewer than 950,000 distinct CDR3 sequences, 32% of which are singletons, and around 12% rests with the top ten. Between the trimmed V and J ends, which lost 6 bases and 3 bases, there was a span of 8 bases. The CDR3 extends over 12 amino acids. The V gene's germline CDR1 is SGHTA and CDR2 FQGTGA. Notes on this clonotype: Its antigen is currently unknown.

This specimen was cultured CD8+ T cells from PBMCs, taken from culture after CMV antigen stimulation. The sequence derives from a human donor in good health (CMV status not recorded). Some clones in this sample may be carry-over from other donors' samples. This chain uses TRBV7-3 with TRBJ1-1, with no clear D. CDR3: CASRDGDTEAFF. DNA of the CDR3: TGTGCCAGCAGGGATGGGGACACTGAAGCTTTCTTT.